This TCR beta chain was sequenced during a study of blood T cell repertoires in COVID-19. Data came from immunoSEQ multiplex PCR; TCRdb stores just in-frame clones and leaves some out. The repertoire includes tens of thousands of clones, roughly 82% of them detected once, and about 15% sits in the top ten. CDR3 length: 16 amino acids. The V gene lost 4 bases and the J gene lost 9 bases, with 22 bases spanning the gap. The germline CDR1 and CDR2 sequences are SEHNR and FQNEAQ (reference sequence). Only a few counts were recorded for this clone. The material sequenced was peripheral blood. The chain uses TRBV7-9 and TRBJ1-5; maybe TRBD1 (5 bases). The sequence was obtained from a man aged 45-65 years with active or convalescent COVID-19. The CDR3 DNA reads TGTGCCAGCAGCTCCCGGGAGGGGCGTGATTTGGGGCCCCAGCATTTT. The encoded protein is CASSSREGRDLGPQHF.